Here is one T cell receptor (beta chain) with its context. The sample originates from a study of blood T cell repertoires in COVID-19. The repertoire was sequenced with immunoSEQ multiplex PCR; TCRdb's copy has only in-frame clones and lacks some. The sample holds about 290,000 clones, 85% seen once. The sequence came from a woman in her forties or fifties with active or convalescent COVID-19. Sequencing used peripheral blood.

CDR3 DNA sequence: TGTGCCAGCAGTTTAATAGCGGGAGGGGTTTTTGAGCAGTTCTTC. Translation gives CASSLIAGGVFEQFF. V and J are TRBV28 and TRBJ2-1; 11 bases match TRBD2. The V gene's germline CDR1 is MDHEN and CDR2 SYDVKM. V trimming: 2 bases; J trimming: 9 bases; junction bases outside the gene matches: 6. The CDR3 is 15 residues long. The full variable domain, its missing parts supplied by reference TRBV28 and TRBJ2-1, is DVKVTQSSRYLVKRTGEKVFLECVQDMDHENMFWYRQDPGLGLRLIYFSYDVKMKEKGDIPEGYSVSREKKERFSLILESASTNQTSMYLCASSLIAGGVFEQFFGPGTRLTVL.